What follows are 15 T cell receptor beta chains derived from one specimen sequenced in a study of blood T cell repertoires in COVID-19 (dated by TCRdb to 2018 to 2021). The receptor library was made with the immunoSEQ multiplex PCR assay. Imported from immuneACCESS, the table was reduced by TCRdb to in-frame sequences with V and J called. These copies leave out some clones; in studies compared against another copy, an unresolved V gene accounts for under half, and the cause of the remainder is not known. This sample holds about 410,000 clones; about 90% were observed only once. The biggest ten clones account for 1.7% of the sample. Source material: PBMCs or T cells enriched from blood (not recorded which). The receptors were gathered from a woman aged 25-40 years who had recovered from COVID-19.

The V call is TRBV7-8, the J call TRBJ2-1, with TRBD1 matching over 7 bases. The CDR3 totals 16 residues. The germline gives CDR1 SGHVS, CDR2 FQNEAQ. V shed 1 base, J shed 1 base, and the junction held 4 bases outside the gene matches. The CDR3 DNA reads as TGTGCCAGCAGCTTAGGTGCCAGGGGGTCCTACAATGAGCAGTTCTTC. This translates into CASSLGARGSYNEQFF. Full variable domain (outside the CDR3, taken from reference TRBV7-8 and TRBJ2-1): GAGVSQSPRYKVAKRGQDVALRCDPISGHVSLFWYQQALGQGPEFLTYFQNEAQLDKSGLPSDRFFAERPEGSVSTLKIQRTQQEDSAVYLCASSLGARGSYNEQFFGPGTRLTVL.

This chain connects TRBV10-3 to TRBJ2-1; 14 positions match TRBD2. Germline lookup yields CDR1 ENHRY and CDR2 SYGVKD. This CDR3 spans 16 amino acids. The ends lost 2 bases at V and 7 bases at J; junction bases unmatched: 4. CDR3 residues: CAISEGTSGSRNEQFF. In nucleotides, the CDR3 is TGTGCCATCAGTGAGGGGACTAGCGGGAGTAGGAATGAGCAGTTCTTC.

The V and J genes are TRBV15 and TRBJ2-7; 14 bases map to TRBD2. CDR3 length equals 17 residues. Germline-derived CDR1 and CDR2 are LNHNV and YYDKDF (reference sequence). The V and J ends lost 3 bases and 1 base, in that order; junction bases with no gene match: 5. The CDR3 spells CATSREGLAGESYEQYF. CDR3 coding DNA: TGTGCCACCAGCAGGGAGGGACTAGCGGGGGAGTCCTACGAGCAGTACTTC.

This chain uses TRBV19 with TRBJ2-7; 9 nucleotides match TRBD2. After removal of 5 bases from V and 0 bases from J, the junction contained 5 bases not matched to a gene. CDR1 LNHDA and CDR2 SQIVND come from the germline V gene (reference sequence). The CDR3 runs to 15 residues. The CDR3 sequence is CASSVIAGASYEQYF. CDR3 nucleotides: TGTGCCAGTAGTGTCATAGCGGGGGCCTCCTACGAGCAGTACTTC.

The V gene is TRBV29-1, the J gene TRBJ1-2; D is possibly TRBD1 (6 bases). Germline lookup yields CDR1 SQVTM and CDR2 ANQGSEA. Trimming took 0 bases from V and 8 from J, leaving 16 bases between them. This CDR3 region has 14 residues. DNA for the CDR3: TGCAGCGTTGAAGATTTCGTGGCAGGGGAGGGCTACACCTTC. Translated, it gives CSVEDFVAGEGYTF.

The J gene is TRBJ1-3, the V gene TRBV5-6, with D tentatively TRBD1 (6 bases). Looked up from germline, CDR1 is SGHDT and CDR2 is YYEEEE. Trimming shortened V by 2 bases and J by 2 bases, and 11 bases separated the two germline ends. The CDR3 runs to 15 residues. The CDR3 DNA sequence: TGTGCCAGCAGCTTACCAGGGGCCCCTGGAAACACCATATATTTT. The encoded protein is CASSLPGAPGNTIYF.

This chain joins TRBV24-1 and TRBJ1-5; D call uncertain. The CDR3 is 14 amino acids. V gave up 0 bases and J gave up 5 bases, with 7 bases separating them. Per germline, CDR1 KGHDR and CDR2 SFDVKD. CDR3 DNA: TGTGCCACCAGTGATTTGGGCAGCGATCAGCCCCAGCATTTT. Its protein product is CATSDLGSDQPQHF.

V and J are TRBV2 and TRBJ2-3, with 7 nucleotides matching TRBD1. This CDR3 region has 15 residues. In germline, CDR1 is SNHLY, CDR2 FYNNEI. V dropped 6 bases and J dropped 6; count of bases not matched to a gene: 12. This CDR3 reads CASSVMPTGQDTQYF. The CDR3 nucleotides are TGTGCCAGCAGCGTCATGCCGACAGGGCAGGATACGCAGTATTTT. The full variable domain, in which reference TRBV2 and TRBJ2-3 provide the parts outside the CDR3, is EPEVTQTPSHQVTQMGQEVILRCVPISNHLYFYWYRQILGQKVEFLVSFYNNEISEKSEIFDDQFSVERPDGSNFTLKIRSTKLEDSAMYFCASSVMPTGQDTQYFGPGTRLTVL.

This clone was seen once. J is TRBJ1-2 and V is TRBV18; a weak D match, TRBD1 (6 bases). V shed 4 bases and J shed 6 bases, with 12 bases lying between them. Looked up from germline, CDR1 is KGHSH and CDR2 is LQKENI. The CDR3 has 13 residues. The CDR3 spells CASSLQGDDGYTF. For the CDR3, the DNA is TGTGCCAGCTCACTACAGGGAGATGATGGCTACACCTTC.

The gene calls are TRBV7-9 and TRBJ1-2; 10 bases map to TRBD1. Looked up from germline, CDR1 is SEHNR and CDR2 is FQNEAQ (reference sequence). The V segment lost 5 bases and the J segment 3 bases; nucleotides outside the gene matches: 9. CDR3 length: 16 residues. CDR3 DNA: TGTGCCAGCAGCGACGCGACAGGGGGCGCTTACTATGGCTACACCTTC. Its translation is CASSDATGGAYYGYTF.

This clone was picked up one time. The rearrangement links TRBV4-1 to TRBJ2-5; 15 positions agree with TRBD2. The CDR3 covers 16 residues. Germline CDR1 MGHRA, CDR2 YSYEKL. The V gene end was trimmed by 5 bases and the J gene end by 4 bases; junction bases not matched to a gene: 5. CDR3 region: CASSSGLAGGPETQYF. The DNA of the CDR3 is TGCGCCAGCAGCTCTGGACTAGCGGGAGGGCCAGAGACCCAGTACTTC.

This chain links TRBV11-2 with TRBJ1-4, with D possibly being TRBD1 (6 bases). The CDR3 length is 15 residues. Trimming left V 5 bases short and J 11 bases short, with 21 bases between. Germline values: CDR1 SGHAT, CDR2 FQNNGV. As DNA, the CDR3 is TGTGCCAGCAGCAGCGGCTTCCGGGGTCAGGGGAAACTGTTTTTT. It encodes CASSSGFRGQGKLFF.

V usage is TRBV18 and J usage is TRBJ2-4; 7 bases fit TRBD1. V was pared by 5 bases and J by 6 bases, with 13 bases of the junction left unmatched. This CDR3 comprises 16 residues. The germline V gene has CDR1 KGHSH and CDR2 LQKENI. In DNA form, the CDR3 reads TGTGCCAGCTCAGGGACAGTATCCCCACCGGGAAACATTCAGTACTTC. Amino acid sequence: CASSGTVSPPGNIQYF.

J is TRBJ2-1 and V is TRBV4-1; TRBD2 agrees at 10 bases. With V trimmed by 3 bases and J by 10 bases, 12 bases remained unmatched. CDR1 MGHRA and CDR2 YSYEKL come from the germline V gene. This CDR3 is 16 amino acids long. The CDR3 is CASSQVSGGPLMEQFF. CDR3 DNA: TGCGCCAGCAGCCAGGTTAGCGGGGGGCCCCTCATGGAGCAGTTCTTC.

The rearrangement joins TRBV5-6 to TRBJ2-7; the D gene is possibly TRBD1 (5 bases). Per the germline V gene, CDR1 is SGHDT and CDR2 is YYEEEE. The CDR3 loop spans 13 amino acids. V was clipped by 2 bases and J by 5 bases, with 11 bases between them. CDR3 loop: CASSLPGHNEQYF. The DNA of the CDR3 is TGTGCCAGCAGCTTACCCGGACACAACGAGCAGTACTTC.